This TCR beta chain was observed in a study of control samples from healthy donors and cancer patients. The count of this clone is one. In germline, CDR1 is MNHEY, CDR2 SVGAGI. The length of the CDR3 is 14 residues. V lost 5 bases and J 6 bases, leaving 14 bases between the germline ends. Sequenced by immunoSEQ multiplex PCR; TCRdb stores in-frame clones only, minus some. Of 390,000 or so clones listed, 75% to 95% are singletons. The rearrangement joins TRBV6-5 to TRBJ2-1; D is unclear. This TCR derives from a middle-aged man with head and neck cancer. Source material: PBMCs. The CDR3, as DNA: TGTGCCAGCAGTACCTCGGACGGAACCAATGAGCAGTTCTTC. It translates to CASSTSDGTNEQFF.